Each of the 6 T cell receptor beta chains below was sequenced from the same sample in a study of T cell responses to AZD1222 COVID-19 vaccine. Using immunoSEQ multiplex PCR, the repertoire was profiled, and TCRdb retains in-frame clones only, with some absent. This sample has about 160,000 clones, with roughly nine tenths found just once. The sequencing here drew on peripheral blood, taken on day 0 of MenACWY control vaccination. These receptors all come from an adult in good health.

The chain links TRBV3-1 (or the pseudogene TRBV3-2) to TRBJ2-1; 8 bases agree with TRBD2. From germline, CDR1 is LGHDT and CDR2 YNNKEL (reference sequence). V was pared by 0 bases and J by 6 bases, with 10 bases of the junction left unmatched. This CDR3 is built from 17 residues. CDR3: CASSQEPGLAAPNEQFF. The CDR3 DNA reads TGTGCCAGCAGCCAAGAACCTGGACTAGCAGCACCCAATGAGCAGTTCTTC.

In DNA, the CDR3 is TGTGCCAGCTCACCACATACAGGGCTCCAAGAGACCCAGTACTTC. It codes for CASSPHTGLQETQYF. This sequence joins TRBV18 and TRBJ2-5, with D perhaps TRBD1 (6 bases). V was cut by 1 base and J by 1 base, with 10 bases left in between. This CDR3 region has 15 residues. Germline V gives CDR1 KGHSH, CDR2 LQKENI.

The V and J genes are TRBV29-1 and TRBJ2-5; perhaps D is TRBD1 or TRBD2 (5 bases each). The germline CDR1 and CDR2 sequences are SQVTM and ANQGSEA. V was shortened by 2 bases and J by 7 bases, with 38 bases between the two germline ends. CDR3 length: 21 amino acids. Written as DNA, the CDR3 is TGCAGCGTTGAACGAGGAGACCGGCTAGGCATTGTGGGGACCGGCCTGGGGACCCAGTACTTC. It yields the protein CSVERGDRLGIVGTGLGTQYF.

Only a few counts were recorded for this clone. This sequence joins TRBV6-5 and TRBJ2-1; D may match TRBD1 or TRBD2 (5 bases each). The V and J ends lost 1 base and 6 bases respectively, with 16 bases between them. The CDR3 covers 16 residues. Germline CDR1 reads MNHEY; CDR2 reads SVGAGI. The CDR3: CASSYYGTQLVNEQFF. The CDR3, as DNA: TGTGCCAGCAGTTACTATGGGACCCAACTCGTCAATGAGCAGTTCTTC.

The chain carries TRBV4-3 and TRBJ2-5; the D gene could be TRBD1 or TRBD2 (5 bases each). CDR1 LGHNA and CDR2 YSLEER come from the germline V gene. Deletions cut 0 bases from V and 2 bases from J, with 10 bases between. The CDR3 consists of 15 residues. The CDR3 nucleotides are TGCGCCAGCAGCCAAGAGGGCAGGGAGCAAGAGACCCAGTACTTC. This codes for CASSQEGREQETQYF.

The V and J genes are TRBV19 and TRBJ1-1, with D hard to call. Trimming took off 5 bases at V and 0 bases at J, with 19 bases between the two ends. Germline lookup yields CDR1 LNHDA and CDR2 SQIVND (reference sequence). The CDR3 is 17 amino acids. The CDR3 nucleotides read TGTGCCAGTAGTCGGGTGTCGGCCGCTAGCATGAACACTGAAGCTTTCTTT. Translating gives CASSRVSAASMNTEAFF.